The clone carrying this T cell receptor (beta chain) was seen just once. Its matching antigen is unknown. The CDR3 does not close with the conserved phenylalanine or tryptophan, likely indicating a read error. This CDR3 has 13 amino acids. Per the germline V gene, CDR1 is SQVTM and CDR2 is ANQGSEA. V was trimmed by 6 bases and J by 3 bases, leaving 14 bases between them. The data stem from a study of tumor-infiltrating lymphocytes in primary liver carcinoma. Points from the study as a whole: Blood's top-250-clone fraction was significantly lower than that of tumors (p = 0.039). Present in all five tumor regions were only about 7.5-24% of the top clones.

Co-extraction of RNA and DNA was performed on about 20-33 mg of unsorted bulk tissue. Patients had primary liver carcinoma treated by surgical resection. Making TCR beta cDNA involved approximately 520 ng total RNA and a constant-region primer. Slightly modified ARM-PCR, run as three nested multiplex PCR rounds, produced the TCR beta libraries. TRBV1-TRBV30 forward primers paired with a C-beta reverse primer drove the first two PCR rounds, roughly 9 cycles each. TCRdb itself ran the multiplex PCR reads through MiXCR, one entry per CDR3 protein. Counted here are more than 45,000 distinct CDR3 sequences, around 82% occurring once; the ten biggest clones make up around 22%.

The source material was liver tumor tissue from sampling region 5. The subset was: tumor region T5, tumor centre. The gene calls are TRBV29-1 and TRBJ1-2; no reliable D call. This clonotype was obtained from a man aged 35-49 years with primary liver carcinoma and hepatitis B virus infection. CDR3 DNA: TGCAGCGTATATCTTGCTCGCGACTATGGCTACACCATC. Its protein is CSVYLARDYGYTI.